Listed here is a single TCR beta chain. It lacks a known antigen. Per-nucleotide qualities are absent, and no much larger clonotype sits a single base away. TRB repertoires were amplified using roughly 220-550 ng of genomic DNA isolated from blood. The data stem from a study of T and B cells in COVID-19 patients (dated by TCRdb to the early 2020s). The study in broad terms: Using TRB and IGH repertoire sequencing of peripheral blood, the study characterized adaptive immunity in COVID-19 patients who had active infection or had recovered. In the active-infection cohort, 18 of 20 patients had comorbidities linked to unfavorable COVID-19 outcome. In the active-infection cohort, about 60% of the roughly 20 patients were critically ill and required mechanical ventilation or ECMO. As many as 9 follow-up blood samples were collected from each patient, and in some individuals these samples spanned different disease stages. Over 7 million TCR sequences were analysed from a TCR and BCR sequence repository that comprised over 35 patients and 55 to 75 time points. The recovered cohort had a median age of around 37 years, compared with 67 years in the active-infection cohort. Two patients were in both the active and recovered cohorts because samples existed from active disease and from after recovery. Repertoire analyses used an age-matched reference group of 39 healthy donors who were negative for COVID-19 antibodies as the comparison. A recovered cohort included some 19 patients who provided approximately 20 samples, and most of these patients had mild to moderate COVID-19 treated on an outpatient basis.

The instrument given in TCRdb is Illumina MiSeq. Multiplex PCR with BIOMED2 TRB-A/B primer pools was used to amplify TRB rearrangements. Two consecutive PCRs added Illumina-compatible adapters and 7-nucleotide sample barcodes to the amplicons. Phusion HS II polymerase was used for all library PCRs. The amplicons were purified from gel with the NucleoSpin Gel and PCR Clean-up kit, measured on Qubit, and combined at around 4.2 nM. Before Illumina next-generation sequencing, the quality of the amplicon pool was assessed on an Agilent 2100 Bioanalyzer. Processing in the source paper ran as follows. Annotation of TRB rearrangements was done in MiXCR 3.0.8 with the default MiXCR reference library. Non-productive reads and sequences with fewer than 2 reads were removed, and each unique CDR3 nucleotide sequence was counted as one clone. R 3.5.1 was used to calculate clonality, diversity, richness and V-J gene usage. GLIPH2 was used to cluster TCRs by CDR3 similarity, and OLGA was used to calculate generation probabilities. GLIPH2 clusters were kept only if they contained at least four unique TCR clonotypes found in at least three individuals. TCRdb's own reprocessing of the public reads used fastp at Q25 and MiXCR and kept productive beta chains. Each entry is one CDR3 protein sequence, shown with its most common DNA and genes. The V and J calls follow TCRdb's processing rather than the paper's. This sample lists thousands of distinct CDR3 sequences; about 21% were detected once. The leading ten clones occupy 12% of the sample.

From its cysteine to its phenylalanine, the CDR3 spans 14 amino acids. This entry keeps only the CDR3 DNA: 42 bases, framed from base 1. The germline V gene (reference sequence) sets CDR1 to DFQATT and CDR2 to SNEGSKA. The V and J ends are trimmed by 2 bases and 5 bases, leaving 15 bases between them. General findings and caveats noted by the study authors: Specific T cell subsets (CD4+/Treg/CD8+) and sorted SARS-CoV-2-responsive or tetramer+ T cells had not yet been sequenced, with those experiments still ongoing. It was stated that prospective validation of the reported TCR clusters was required before the clusters could be put to clinical use. Blood samples from mildly ill patients during symptoms and early samples from severe cases were scarce. The cohort was considered too small to assess HLA contributions to COVID-19 susceptibility or severity. TRBV/TRBJ gene usage was reported as strongly skewed in patients with COVID-19. During active COVID-19 the TRB repertoires were highly clonal, but at recovery diversity and richness rose above the levels seen in healthy donors. A total of 2,331 TCR clusters were exclusive to the recovered cohort, and about 31 of those clusters were low-pGen clusters.

This clonotype was obtained from a human donor with active COVID-19. The rearranged chain carries TRBV20-1 and TRBJ1-2; TRBD1 is a weak D gene call, 6 bases matching. Sequences were obtained from blood. The CDR3 region reads CSARRRGPPYGYTF. The DNA is TGCAGTGCTAGACGCAGGGGTCCCCCTTATGGCTACACCTTC.